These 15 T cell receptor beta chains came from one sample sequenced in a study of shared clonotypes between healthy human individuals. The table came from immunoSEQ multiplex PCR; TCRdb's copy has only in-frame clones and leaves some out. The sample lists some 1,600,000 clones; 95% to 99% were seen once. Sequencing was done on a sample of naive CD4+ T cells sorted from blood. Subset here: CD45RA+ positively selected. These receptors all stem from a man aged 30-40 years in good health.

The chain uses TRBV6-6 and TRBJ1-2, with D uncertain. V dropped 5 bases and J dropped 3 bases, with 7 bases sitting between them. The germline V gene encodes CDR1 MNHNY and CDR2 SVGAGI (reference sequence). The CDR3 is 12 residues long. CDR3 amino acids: CASSKTDYGYTF. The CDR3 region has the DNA TGTGCCAGCAGTAAAACAGACTATGGCTACACCTTC.

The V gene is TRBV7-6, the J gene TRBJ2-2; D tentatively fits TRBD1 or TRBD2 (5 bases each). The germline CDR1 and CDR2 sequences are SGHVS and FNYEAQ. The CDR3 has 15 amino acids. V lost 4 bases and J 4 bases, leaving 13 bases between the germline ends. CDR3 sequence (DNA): TGTGCCAGCAGCTCGGGACCAGCCCCCACCGGGGAGCTGTTTTTT. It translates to CASSSGPAPTGELFF.

The CDR3: CASSGGQGTGANVLTF. The CDR3 nucleotides read TGCGCCAGCAGCGGGGGGCAGGGAACCGGGGCCAACGTCCTGACTTTC. V gene TRBV5-1 combines with J gene TRBJ2-6; D may correspond to TRBD1 or TRBD2 (6 bases each). CDR3 size: 16 residues. CDR1 is SGHRS and CDR2 is YFSETQ in the germline V gene. The ends were cut back, 4 bases at V and 4 bases at J, with 15 bases in the middle.

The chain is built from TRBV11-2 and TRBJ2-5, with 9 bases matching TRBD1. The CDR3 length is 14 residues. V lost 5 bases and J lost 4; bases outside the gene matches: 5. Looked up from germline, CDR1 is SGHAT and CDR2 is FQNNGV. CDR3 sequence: CASSGRQGVETQYF. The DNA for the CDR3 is TGTGCCAGCAGCGGACGACAGGGGGTAGAGACCCAGTACTTC. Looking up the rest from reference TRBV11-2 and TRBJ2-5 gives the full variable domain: EAGVAQSPRYKIIEKRQSVAFWCNPISGHATLYWYQQILGQGPKLLIQFQNNGVVDDSQLPKDRFSAERLKGVDSTLKIQPAKLEDSAVYLCASSGRQGVETQYFGPGTRLLVL.

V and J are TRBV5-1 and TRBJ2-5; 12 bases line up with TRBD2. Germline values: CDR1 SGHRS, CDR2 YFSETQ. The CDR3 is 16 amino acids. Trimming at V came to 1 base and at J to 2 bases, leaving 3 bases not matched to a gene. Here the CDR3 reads CASSLQGTSGQETQYF. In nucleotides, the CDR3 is TGCGCCAGCAGCTTGCAGGGGACTAGCGGGCAAGAGACCCAGTACTTC.

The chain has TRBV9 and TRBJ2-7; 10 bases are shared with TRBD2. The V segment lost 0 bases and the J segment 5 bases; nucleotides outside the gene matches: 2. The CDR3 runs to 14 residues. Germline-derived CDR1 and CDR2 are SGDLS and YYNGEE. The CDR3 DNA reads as TGTGCCAGCAGCGTAGTAGCGGGAGGAGACGAGCAGTACTTC. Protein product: CASSVVAGGDEQYF.

CDR3 sequence (DNA): TGTGCCAGCAGCCAGTCTAGTTGGTACCAAGAGACCCAGTACTTC. It encodes CASSQSSWYQETQYF. The V call is TRBV7-9, the J call TRBJ2-5; D is undetermined. The V end lost 5 bases, the J end lost 0 bases, and 13 bases lay between the germline ends. Germline CDR1 reads SEHNR; CDR2 reads FQNEAQ (reference sequence). This CDR3 comprises 15 residues.

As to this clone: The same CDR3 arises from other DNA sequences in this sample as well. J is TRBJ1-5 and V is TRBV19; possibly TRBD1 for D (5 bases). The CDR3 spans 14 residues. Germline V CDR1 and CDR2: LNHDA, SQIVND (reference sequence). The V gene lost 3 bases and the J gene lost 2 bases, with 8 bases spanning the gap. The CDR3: CASSMVGGNQPQHF. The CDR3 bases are TGTGCCAGTAGTATGGTGGGGGGCAATCAGCCCCAGCATTTT.

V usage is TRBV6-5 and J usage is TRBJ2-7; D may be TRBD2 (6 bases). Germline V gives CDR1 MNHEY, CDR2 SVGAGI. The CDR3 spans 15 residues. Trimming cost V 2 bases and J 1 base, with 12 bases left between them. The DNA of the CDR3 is TGTGCCAGCAGTTACGGGTCGGGAGCTTCCTACGAGCAGTACTTC. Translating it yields CASSYGSGASYEQYF.

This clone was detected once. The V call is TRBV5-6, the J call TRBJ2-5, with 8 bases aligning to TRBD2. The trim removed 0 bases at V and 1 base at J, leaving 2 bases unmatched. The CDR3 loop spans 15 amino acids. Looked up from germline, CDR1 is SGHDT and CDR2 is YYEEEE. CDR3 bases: TGTGCCAGCAGCTTGGTCACTAGCGGCCAAGAGACCCAGTACTTC. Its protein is CASSLVTSGQETQYF.

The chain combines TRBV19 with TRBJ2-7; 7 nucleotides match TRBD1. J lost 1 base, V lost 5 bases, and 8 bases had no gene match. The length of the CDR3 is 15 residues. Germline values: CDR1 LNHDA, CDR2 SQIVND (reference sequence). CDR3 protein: CASSPTGAQSYEQYF. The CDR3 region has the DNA TGTGCCAGTAGTCCCACAGGGGCGCAATCCTACGAGCAGTACTTC.

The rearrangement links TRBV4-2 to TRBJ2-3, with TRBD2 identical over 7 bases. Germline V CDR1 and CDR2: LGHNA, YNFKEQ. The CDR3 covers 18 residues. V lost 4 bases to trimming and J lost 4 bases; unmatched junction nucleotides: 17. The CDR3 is CASSRSGLAGVGADTQYF. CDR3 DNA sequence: TGTGCCAGCAGCCGATCCGGACTGGCGGGAGTGGGGGCAGATACGCAGTATTTT.

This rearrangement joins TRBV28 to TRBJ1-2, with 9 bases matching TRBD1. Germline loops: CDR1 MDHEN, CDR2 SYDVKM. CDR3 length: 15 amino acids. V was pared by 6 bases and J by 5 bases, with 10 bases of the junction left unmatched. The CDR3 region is CASSTGTGKRYGYTF. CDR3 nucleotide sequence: TGTGCCAGCAGCACCGGGACAGGGAAGAGGTATGGCTACACCTTC.

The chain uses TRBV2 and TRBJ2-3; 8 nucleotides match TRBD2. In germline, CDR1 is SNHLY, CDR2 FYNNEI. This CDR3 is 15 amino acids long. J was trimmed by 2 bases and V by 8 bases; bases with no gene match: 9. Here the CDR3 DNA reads TGTGCCAGCGGGGGTACTAGCGGCCCCACAGATACGCAGTATTTT. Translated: CASGGTSGPTDTQYF. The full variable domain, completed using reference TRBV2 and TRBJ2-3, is EPEVTQTPSHQVTQMGQEVILRCVPISNHLYFYWYRQILGQKVEFLVSFYNNEISEKSEIFDDQFSVERPDGSNFTLKIRSTKLEDSAMYFCASGGTSGPTDTQYFGPGTRLTVL.

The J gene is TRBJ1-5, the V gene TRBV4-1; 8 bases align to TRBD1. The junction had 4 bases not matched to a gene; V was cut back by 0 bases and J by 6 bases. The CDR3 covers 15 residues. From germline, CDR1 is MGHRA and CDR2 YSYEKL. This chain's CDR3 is CASSQDGQGSQPQHF. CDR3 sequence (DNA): TGCGCCAGCAGCCAAGATGGACAGGGCAGTCAGCCCCAGCATTTT.